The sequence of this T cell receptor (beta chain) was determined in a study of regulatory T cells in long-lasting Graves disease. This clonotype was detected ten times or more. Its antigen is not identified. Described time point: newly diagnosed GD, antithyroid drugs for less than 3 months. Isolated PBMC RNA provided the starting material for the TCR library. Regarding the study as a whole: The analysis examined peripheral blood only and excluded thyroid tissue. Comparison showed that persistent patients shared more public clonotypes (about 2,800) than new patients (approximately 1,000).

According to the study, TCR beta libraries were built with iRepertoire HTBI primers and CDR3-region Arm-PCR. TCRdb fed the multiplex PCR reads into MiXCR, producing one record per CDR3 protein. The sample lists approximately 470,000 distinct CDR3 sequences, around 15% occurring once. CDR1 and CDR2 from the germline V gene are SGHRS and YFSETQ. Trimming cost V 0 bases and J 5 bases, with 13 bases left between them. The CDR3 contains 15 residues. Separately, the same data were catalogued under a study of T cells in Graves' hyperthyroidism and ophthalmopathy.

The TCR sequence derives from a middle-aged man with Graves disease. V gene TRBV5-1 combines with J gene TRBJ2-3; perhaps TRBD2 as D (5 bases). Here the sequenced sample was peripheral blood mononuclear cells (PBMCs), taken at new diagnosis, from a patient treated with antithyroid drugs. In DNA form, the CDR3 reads TGCGCCAGCAGCTTGGGTGGGAGAGAAGGAGATACGCAGTATTTT. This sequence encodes CASSLGGREGDTQYF.